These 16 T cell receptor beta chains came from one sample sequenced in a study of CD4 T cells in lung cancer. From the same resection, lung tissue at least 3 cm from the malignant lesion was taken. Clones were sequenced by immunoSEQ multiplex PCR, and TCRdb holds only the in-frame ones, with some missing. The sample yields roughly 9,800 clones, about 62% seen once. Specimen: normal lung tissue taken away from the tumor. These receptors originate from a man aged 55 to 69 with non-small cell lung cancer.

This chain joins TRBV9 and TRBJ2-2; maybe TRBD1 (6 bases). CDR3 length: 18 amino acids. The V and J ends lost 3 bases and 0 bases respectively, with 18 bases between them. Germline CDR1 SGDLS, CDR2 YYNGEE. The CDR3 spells CASSARSLGQTNTGELFF. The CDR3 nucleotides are TGTGCCAGCAGCGCAAGATCCCTCGGACAGACGAACACCGGGGAGCTGTTTTTT.

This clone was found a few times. The CDR3: CASSQDAGKEAFF. As DNA, the CDR3 is TGTGCCAGCAGCCAAGACGCAGGGAAGGAAGCTTTCTTT. The chain couples TRBV4-2 to TRBJ1-1; D may be TRBD1 (5 bases). With 0 bases removed from V and 8 bases from J, the gap between germline ends came to 10 bases. Germline V gene data show CDR1 as LGHNA and CDR2 as YNFKEQ. The CDR3 is 13 residues long.

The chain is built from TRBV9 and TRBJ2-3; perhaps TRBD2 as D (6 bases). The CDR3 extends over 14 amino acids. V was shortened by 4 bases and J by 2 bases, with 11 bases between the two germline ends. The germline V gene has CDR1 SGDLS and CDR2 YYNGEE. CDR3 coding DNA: TGTGCCAGCAGCTCGACTAGTCTCACAGATACGCAGTATTTT. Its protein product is CASSSTSLTDTQYF.

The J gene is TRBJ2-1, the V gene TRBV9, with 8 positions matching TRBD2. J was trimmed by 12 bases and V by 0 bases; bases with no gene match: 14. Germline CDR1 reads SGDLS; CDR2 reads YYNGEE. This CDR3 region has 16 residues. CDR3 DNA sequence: TGTGCCAGCAGCGTAGAGGGGACTAGGCACCGTTCGGTGCAGTTCTTC. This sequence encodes CASSVEGTRHRSVQFF.

The CDR3 region is CASSVGWTGNTGELFF. The CDR3 DNA reads TGTGCCAGCAGCGTAGGGTGGACAGGGAACACCGGGGAGCTGTTTTTT. The chain carries TRBV9 and TRBJ2-2, with TRBD1 matching over 7 bases. V was pared by 0 bases and J by 1 base, with 3 bases of the junction left unmatched. The CDR3 has 16 residues. The germline V gene encodes CDR1 SGDLS and CDR2 YYNGEE.

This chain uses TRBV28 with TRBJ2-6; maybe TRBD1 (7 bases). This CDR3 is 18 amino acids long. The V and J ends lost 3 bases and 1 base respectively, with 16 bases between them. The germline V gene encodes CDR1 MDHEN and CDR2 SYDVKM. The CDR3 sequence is CASSLGQGGGSGANVLTF. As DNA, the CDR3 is TGTGCCAGCAGTTTGGGTCAGGGGGGCGGTTCTGGGGCCAACGTCCTGACTTTC. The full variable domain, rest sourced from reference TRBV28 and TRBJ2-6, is DVKVTQSSRYLVKRTGEKVFLECVQDMDHENMFWYRQDPGLGLRLIYFSYDVKMKEKGDIPEGYSVSREKKERFSLILESASTNQTSMYLCASSLGQGGGSGANVLTFGAGSRLTVL.

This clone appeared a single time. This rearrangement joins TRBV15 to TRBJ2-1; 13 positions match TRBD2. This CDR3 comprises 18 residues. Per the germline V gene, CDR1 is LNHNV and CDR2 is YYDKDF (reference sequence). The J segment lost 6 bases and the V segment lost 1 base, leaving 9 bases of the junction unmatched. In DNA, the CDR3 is TGTGCCACCAGCAGAGCCCGGACTAGCGGGAGTGGTATCAATGAGCAGTTCTTC. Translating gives CATSRARTSGSGINEQFF.

The chain's CDR3 is CASSLGTGRSSSYNEQFF. For the CDR3, the DNA is TGTGCCAGCAGCTTAGGGACAGGACGTAGTAGTTCCTACAATGAGCAGTTCTTC. The chain has TRBV11-1 and TRBJ2-1, with TRBD1 identical over 7 bases. This CDR3 is 18 amino acids long. Germline CDR1 and CDR2: SGHAT and FQDESV (reference sequence). After removal of 1 base from V and 1 base from J, the junction contained 10 bases not matched to a gene. Complete variable domain (other parts from reference TRBV11-1 and TRBJ2-1): EAEVAQSPRYKITEKSQAVAFWCDPISGHATLYWYRQILGQGPELLVQFQDESVVDDSQLPKDRFSAERLKGVDSTLKIQPAELGDSAMYLCASSLGTGRSSSYNEQFFGPGTRLTVL.

CDR3 bases: TGTGCCAGCAGCTTGGTGACAGGAGGAGGCTACACCTTC. It is translated as CASSLVTGGGYTF. V and J are TRBV5-6 and TRBJ1-2; maybe TRBD1 (6 bases). This CDR3 comprises 13 residues. From germline, CDR1 is SGHDT and CDR2 YYEEEE. Trimming took 0 bases from V and 8 from J, leaving 11 bases between them.

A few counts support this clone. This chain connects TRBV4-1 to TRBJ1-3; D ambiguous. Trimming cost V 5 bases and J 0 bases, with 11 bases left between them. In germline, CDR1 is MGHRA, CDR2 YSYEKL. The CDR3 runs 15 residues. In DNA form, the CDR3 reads TGCGCCAGCAGCTTGCGATTCGGCTCTGGAAACACCATATATTTT. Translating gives CASSLRFGSGNTIYF.

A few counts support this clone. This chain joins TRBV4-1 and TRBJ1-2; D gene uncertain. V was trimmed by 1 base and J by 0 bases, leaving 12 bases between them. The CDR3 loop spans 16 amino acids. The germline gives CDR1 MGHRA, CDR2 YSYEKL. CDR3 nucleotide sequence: TGCGCCAGCAGCCAAGGGCCACAGTCCCCTAACTATGGCTACACCTTC. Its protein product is CASSQGPQSPNYGYTF.

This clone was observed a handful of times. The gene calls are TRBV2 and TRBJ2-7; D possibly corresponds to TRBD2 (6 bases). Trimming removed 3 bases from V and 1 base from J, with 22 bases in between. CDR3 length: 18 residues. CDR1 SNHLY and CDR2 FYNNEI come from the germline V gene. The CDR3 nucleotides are TGTGCCAGCAGTGATGGAGTTTATCGGGGGACCCTTTCCTACGAGCAGTACTTC. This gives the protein CASSDGVYRGTLSYEQYF.

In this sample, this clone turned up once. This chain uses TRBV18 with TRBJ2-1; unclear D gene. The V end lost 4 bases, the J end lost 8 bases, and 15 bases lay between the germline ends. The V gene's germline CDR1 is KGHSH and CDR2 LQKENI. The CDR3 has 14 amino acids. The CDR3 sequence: CASSRAFSRDEQFF. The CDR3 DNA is TGTGCCAGCTCACGAGCGTTCTCGCGCGATGAGCAGTTCTTC.

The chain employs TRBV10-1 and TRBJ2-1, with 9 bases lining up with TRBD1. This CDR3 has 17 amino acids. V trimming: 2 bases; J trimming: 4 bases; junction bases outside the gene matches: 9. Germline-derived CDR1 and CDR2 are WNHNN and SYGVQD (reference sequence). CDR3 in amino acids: CASSELQGALPYNEQFF. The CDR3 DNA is TGCGCCAGCAGTGAGCTACAGGGGGCACTCCCTTACAATGAGCAGTTCTTC.

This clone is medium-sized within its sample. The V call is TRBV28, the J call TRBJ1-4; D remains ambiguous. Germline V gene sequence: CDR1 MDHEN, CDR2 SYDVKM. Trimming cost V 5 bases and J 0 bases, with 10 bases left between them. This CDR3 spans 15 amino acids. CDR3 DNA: TGTGCCAGCAGTAAATGGGCAGCAACTAATGAAAAACTGTTTTTT. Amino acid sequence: CASSKWAATNEKLFF.

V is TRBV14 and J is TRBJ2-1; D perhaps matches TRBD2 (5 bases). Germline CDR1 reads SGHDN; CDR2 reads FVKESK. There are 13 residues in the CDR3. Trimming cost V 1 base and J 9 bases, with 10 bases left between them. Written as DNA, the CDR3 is TGTGCCAGCAGCCAAGGAGTAGCGACTGAGCAGTTCTTC. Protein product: CASSQGVATEQFF. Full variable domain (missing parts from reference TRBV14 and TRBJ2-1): EAGVTQFPSHSVIEKGQTVTLRCDPISGHDNLYWYRRVMGKEIKFLLHFVKESKQDESGMPNNRFLAERTGGTYSTLKVQPAELEDSGVYFCASSQGVATEQFFGPGTRLTVL.